This TCR beta chain was captured in a study of blood T cell repertoires in COVID-19. Study-wide context: Italy, Spain and the United States were the sources of the convalescent and acute COVID-19 samples.

Study processing details: Reference gene primer amplification gave estimated nucleated cell counts. Here immunoSEQ multiplex PCR was the method, and the copy in TCRdb shows in-frame clones only, minus some. From that table come the V and J calls and clone size; the DNA was used to work out D and trimming. Of around 50,000 clones in the sample, approximately 89% were seen once. This CDR3 contains 14 residues. Trimming left V 4 bases short and J 5 bases short, with 14 bases between. Germline values: CDR1 LNHNV, CDR2 YYDKDF (reference sequence). The sequenced material came from peripheral blood. The rearrangement joins TRBV15 to TRBJ2-5; a possible D gene is TRBD2 (6 bases). The origin of this receptor is a human donor in a cohort sampled during active COVID-19. The CDR3 spells CATSMARAGETQYF. In DNA, the CDR3 is TGTGCCACCAGCATGGCCCGGGCGGGGGAGACCCAGTACTTC.